This TCR beta chain was found in a study of blood T cell repertoires in COVID-19. Across the study: The United States, Italy and Spain supplied acute and convalescent COVID-19 samples. From T cells, B-cell-depleted T cells, or PBMCs came the material, which was cDNA or gDNA.

Original processing methods: Amplification of reference gene primers was used by the study to estimate nucleated cell counts. Using immunoSEQ multiplex PCR, the repertoire was profiled, and TCRdb retains in-frame clones only, with some absent. V and J calls and clone size are copied from that table; D and trimming were computed from the DNA. The sample consists of 240,000 or so clones, about 85% of them appearing once. V shed 5 bases, J shed 3 bases, and the junction held 1 base outside the gene matches. The CDR3 has 12 amino acids. Germline V gene data show CDR1 as MDHEN and CDR2 as SYDVKM. Sequencing was performed on peripheral blood. This receptor was identified in a man aged 60 to 69 who had recovered from COVID-19. The chain recombines TRBV28 with TRBJ2-7; 7 bases line up with TRBD1. CDR3 DNA: TGTGCCAGCAGTGGACAGGACTACGAGCAGTACGTC. Translated: CASSGQDYEQYV.